This TCR beta chain was recovered during a study of vaccination and CD4 T cells after COVID-19. About the research overall: Convalescent persons amounted to six males plus four females, two of whom were Hispanic. Diagnosis preceded the drawing of post-COVID samples by a median approximately 96 days (range 35 to 161). Convalescent patients, a few in number, were sampled at day 14 and days 161 to 241 post-vaccination.

TCRdb fed the PCR reads into MiXCR, producing one record per CDR3 protein. Among about 30,000 distinct CDR3 sequences listed, around 50% were seen once. This clonotype was counted between two and nine times. Time point given: late sampling 161 to 241 days after vaccination in a few convalescent patients. Source: CD4+ T cells from blood, taken about 7 months after SARS-CoV-2 vaccination. The receptor was derived from a human donor who had recovered from COVID-19.

CDR3 DNA: TGCAGTGCTAGGGACAACTATGGCTACACCTTC. This sequence encodes CSARDNYGYTF. J is TRBJ1-2 and V is TRBV20-1; D is uncertain. CDR1 is DFQATT and CDR2 is SNEGSKA in the germline V gene (reference sequence). Trimming stripped 3 bases from V and 2 bases from J, with 4 bases between. The CDR3 has 11 amino acids.